This T cell receptor beta chain was sequenced during a study of blood T cell repertoires in COVID-19. For the study at large: The United States, Italy and Spain provided the acute and convalescent COVID-19 samples. Sources were T cells, B-cell-depleted T cells, or PBMCs; the material itself was cDNA or gDNA.

The CDR3 consists of 14 residues. CDR1 is LGHNT, CDR2 FRNRAP, per germline. The repertoire was sequenced with immunoSEQ multiplex PCR; TCRdb's copy has only in-frame clones and lacks some. The sample has around 94,000 clones, around nine tenths seen once. The receptor was derived from a man aged 45-65 years with active or convalescent COVID-19. Sequencing was done on a sample of peripheral blood. J is TRBJ1-2 and V is TRBV12-5; D uncertain. For the CDR3, the DNA is TGTGCCCTGCCCAATAGAGATCCTAACTATGGCTACACCTTC. This codes for CALPNRDPNYGYTF.